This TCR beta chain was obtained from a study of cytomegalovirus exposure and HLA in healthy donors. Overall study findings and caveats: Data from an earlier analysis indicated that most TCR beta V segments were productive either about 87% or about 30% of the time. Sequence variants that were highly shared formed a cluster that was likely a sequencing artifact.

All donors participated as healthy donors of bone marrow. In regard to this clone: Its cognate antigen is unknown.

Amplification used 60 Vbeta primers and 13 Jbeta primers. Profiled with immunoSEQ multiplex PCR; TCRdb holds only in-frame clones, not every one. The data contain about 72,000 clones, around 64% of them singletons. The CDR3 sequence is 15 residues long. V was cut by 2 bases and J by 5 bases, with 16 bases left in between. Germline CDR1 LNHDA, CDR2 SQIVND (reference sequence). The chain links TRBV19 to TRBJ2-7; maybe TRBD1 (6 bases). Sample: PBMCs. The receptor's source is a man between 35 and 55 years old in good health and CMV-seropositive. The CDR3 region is CASSIWGPVENEQYF. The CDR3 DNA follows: TGTGCCAGTAGTATATGGGGGCCTGTTGAGAACGAGCAGTACTTC.